A selection of T cell receptor beta chains follows, all from one sample in a study of blood T cells in healthy people across ages. Each CDR3 protein gets one entry after TCRdb re-called the 5' RACE reads with MiXCR. Of about 1,600,000 distinct CDR3 sequences in the sample, roughly 40% were seen once. The source material was blood. The receptors derive from a woman under 30 in good health. Both conserved end residues are part of each CDR3. The D gene is left open where the match is weak. Not every row has a clone size; where given, it reads once, few, many or a size class.

TRBJ2-5	NA	TRBV6-2/TRBV6-3	NA	CASNPWTSFTETQYF	TGTGCCAGCAATCCCTGGACCTCCTTTACAGAGACCCAGTACTTC
TRBJ2-7	NA	TRBV4-1	NA	CASSQDQVAGPRFRSSYNEQYF	TGCGCCAGCAGCCAAGATCAAGTCGCGGGACCTCGATTTAGGAGCTCCTACAATGAGCAGTACTTC
TRBJ2-7	NA	TRBV4-1	few	CASSQDLKEQYF	TGCGCCAGCAGCCAAGATCTGAAGGAGCAGTACTTC
TRBJ1-1	NA	TRBV7-9	NA	CGTGGNSGTEAFF	TGTGGTACGGGGGGGAATTCGGGCACTGAAGCTTTCTTT
TRBJ2-7	NA	TRBV7-2	NA	CASSKDTVRSYEQYF	TGTGCCAGCAGCAAAGACACAGTCCGCTCCTACGAGCAGTACTTC
TRBJ2-5	TRBD2	TRBV6-1	few	CASTRGASGRQETQYF	TGTGCCAGCACCCGGGGGGCTAGCGGGAGACAAGAGACCCAGTACTTC
TRBJ2-1	TRBD2	TRBV2	NA	CASPLAVLSNEQFF	TGTGCCAGCCCCCTAGCGGTATTGAGCAATGAGCAGTTCTTC
TRBJ2-3	NA	TRBV29-1	few	CSVAVWGTTDTQYF	TGCAGCGTGGCCGTGTGGGGGACCACAGATACGCAGTATTTT
TRBJ1-2	TRBD1	TRBV2	NA	CASRTGGNGYTF	TGTGCCAGCAGGACAGGGGGCAATGGCTACACCTTC
TRBJ1-1	NA	TRBV5-1	few	CASSLASGRDGEAFF	TGCGCCAGCAGCTTGGCGTCAGGGAGGGATGGTGAAGCTTTCTTT
TRBJ2-7	NA	TRBV6-5	once	CASSSDPRVSYEQYF	TGTGCCAGCAGTTCCGACCCCAGGGTATCCTACGAGCAGTACTTC